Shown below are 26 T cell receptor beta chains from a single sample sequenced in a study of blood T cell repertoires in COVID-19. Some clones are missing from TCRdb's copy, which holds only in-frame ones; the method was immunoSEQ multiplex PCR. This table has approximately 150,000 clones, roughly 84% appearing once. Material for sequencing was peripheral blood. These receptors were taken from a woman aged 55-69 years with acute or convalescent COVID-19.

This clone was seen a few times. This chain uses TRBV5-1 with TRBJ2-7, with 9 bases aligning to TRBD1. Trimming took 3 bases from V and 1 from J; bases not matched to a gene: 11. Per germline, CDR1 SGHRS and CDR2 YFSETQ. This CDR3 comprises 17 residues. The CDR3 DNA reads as TGCGCCAGCAGCTCCGCAGGGACAGGGAAGAGTTCCTACGAGCAGTACTTC. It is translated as CASSSAGTGKSSYEQYF.

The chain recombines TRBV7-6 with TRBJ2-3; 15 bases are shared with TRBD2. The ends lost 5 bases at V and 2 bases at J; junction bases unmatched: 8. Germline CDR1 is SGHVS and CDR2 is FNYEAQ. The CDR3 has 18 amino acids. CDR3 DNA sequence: TGTGCCAGCAGCCCTGGGACTAGCGGGGGGTGGAACACAGATACGCAGTATTTT. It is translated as CASSPGTSGGWNTDTQYF.

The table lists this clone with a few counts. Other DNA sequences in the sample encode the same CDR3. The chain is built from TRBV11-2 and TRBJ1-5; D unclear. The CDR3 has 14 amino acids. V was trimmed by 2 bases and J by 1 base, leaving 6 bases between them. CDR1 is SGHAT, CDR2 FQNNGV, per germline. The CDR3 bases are TGTGCCAGCAGCTTAAGAGGGAGCAATCAGCCCCAGCATTTT. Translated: CASSLRGSNQPQHF.

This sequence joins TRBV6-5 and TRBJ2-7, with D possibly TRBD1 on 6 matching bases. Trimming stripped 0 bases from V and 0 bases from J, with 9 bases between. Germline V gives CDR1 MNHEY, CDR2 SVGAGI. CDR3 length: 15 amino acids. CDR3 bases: TGTGCCAGCAGTTACTCGCAGGGGACCTCCTACGAGCAGTACTTC. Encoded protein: CASSYSQGTSYEQYF.

The CDR3 DNA is TGTGCCAGCAGCTACGGACAGGGGGGATCACCCCTCCACTTT. Translating gives CASSYGQGGSPLHF. V gene TRBV7-9 combines with J gene TRBJ1-6; 10 bases line up with TRBD1. In germline, CDR1 is SEHNR, CDR2 FQNEAQ (reference sequence). V trimming: 4 bases; J trimming: 10 bases; junction bases outside the gene matches: 4. This CDR3 has 14 residues.

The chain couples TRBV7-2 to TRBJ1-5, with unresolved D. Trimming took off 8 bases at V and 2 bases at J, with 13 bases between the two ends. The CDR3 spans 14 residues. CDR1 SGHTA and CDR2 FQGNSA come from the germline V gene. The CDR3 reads CASAQNLGNQPQHF. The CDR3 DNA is TGTGCCAGCGCACAAAATCTGGGCAATCAGCCCCAGCATTTT.

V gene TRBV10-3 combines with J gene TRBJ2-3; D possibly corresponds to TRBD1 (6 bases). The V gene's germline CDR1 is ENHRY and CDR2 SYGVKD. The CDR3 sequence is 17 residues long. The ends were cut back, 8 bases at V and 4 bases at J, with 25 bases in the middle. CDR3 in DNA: TGTGCCATCGGGGGAAGTGGGGGCCCATCCCCCGCAGATACGCAGTATTTT. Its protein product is CAIGGSGGPSPADTQYF.

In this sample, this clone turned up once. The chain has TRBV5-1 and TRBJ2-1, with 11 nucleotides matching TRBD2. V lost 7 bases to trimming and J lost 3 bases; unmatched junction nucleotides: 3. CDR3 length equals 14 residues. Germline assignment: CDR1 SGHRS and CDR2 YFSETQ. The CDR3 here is CASGGLADYNEQFF. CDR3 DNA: TGCGCCAGCGGGGGACTAGCGGACTACAATGAGCAGTTCTTC.

The CDR3 DNA reads TGTGCCAGCTCAGGACTATCCTACGAGCAGTACTTC. This encodes CASSGLSYEQYF. The chain uses TRBV2 and TRBJ2-7, with a weak D call TRBD2 (6 bases). This CDR3 contains 12 residues. Germline V gene data show CDR1 as SNHLY and CDR2 as FYNNEI. V was shortened by 8 bases and J by 1 base, with 9 bases between the two germline ends.

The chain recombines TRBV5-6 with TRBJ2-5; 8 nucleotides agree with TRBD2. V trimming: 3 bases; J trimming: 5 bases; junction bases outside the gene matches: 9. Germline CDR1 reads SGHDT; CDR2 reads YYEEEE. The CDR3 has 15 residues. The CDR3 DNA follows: TGTGCCAGCAGCTCCACCGGACTAGCTGGGGAGACCCAGTACTTC. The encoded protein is CASSSTGLAGETQYF.

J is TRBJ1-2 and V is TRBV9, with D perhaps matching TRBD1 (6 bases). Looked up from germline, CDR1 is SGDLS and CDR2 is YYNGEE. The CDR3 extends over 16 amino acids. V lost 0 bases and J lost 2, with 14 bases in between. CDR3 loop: CASSVGGRGLNYGYTF. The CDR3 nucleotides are TGTGCCAGCAGCGTAGGAGGCAGGGGTTTAAACTATGGCTACACCTTC.

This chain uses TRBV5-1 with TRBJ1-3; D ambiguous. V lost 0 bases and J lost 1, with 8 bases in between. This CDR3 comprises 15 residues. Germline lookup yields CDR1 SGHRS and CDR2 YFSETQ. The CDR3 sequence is CASSLGGQSGNTIYF. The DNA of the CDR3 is TGCGCCAGCAGCTTGGGAGGTCAATCTGGAAACACCATATATTTT.

CDR3 coding DNA: TGCGCCAGCAGCCAAGGCCCGGGGACAGGGGGCCCTAATTCACCCCTCCACTTT. As protein: CASSQGPGTGGPNSPLHF. The genes are TRBV4-1 and TRBJ1-6; TRBD1 agrees at 12 bases. The V segment lost 1 base and the J segment 6 bases; nucleotides outside the gene matches: 7. Germline V gene lookup returns CDR1 MGHRA and CDR2 YSYEKL. This CDR3 is 18 amino acids long.

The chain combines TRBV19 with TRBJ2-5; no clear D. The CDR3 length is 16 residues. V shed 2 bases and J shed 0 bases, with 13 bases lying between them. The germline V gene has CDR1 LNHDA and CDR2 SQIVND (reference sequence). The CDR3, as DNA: TGTGCCAGTAGTATAATAGCTAAAAGGTACCAAGAGACCCAGTACTTC. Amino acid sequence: CASSIIAKRYQETQYF. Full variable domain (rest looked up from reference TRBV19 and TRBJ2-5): DGGITQSPKYLFRKEGQNVTLSCEQNLNHDAMYWYRQDPGQGLRLIYYSQIVNDFQKGDIAEGYSVSREKKESFPLTVTSAQKNPTAFYLCASSIIAKRYQETQYFGPGTRLLVL.

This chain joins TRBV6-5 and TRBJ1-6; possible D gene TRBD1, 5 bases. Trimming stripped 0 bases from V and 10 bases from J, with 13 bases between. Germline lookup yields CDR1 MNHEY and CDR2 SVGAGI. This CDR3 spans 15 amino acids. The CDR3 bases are TGTGCCAGCAGTTACTCGCATGACAGAGGCTCACCCCTCCACTTT. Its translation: CASSYSHDRGSPLHF.

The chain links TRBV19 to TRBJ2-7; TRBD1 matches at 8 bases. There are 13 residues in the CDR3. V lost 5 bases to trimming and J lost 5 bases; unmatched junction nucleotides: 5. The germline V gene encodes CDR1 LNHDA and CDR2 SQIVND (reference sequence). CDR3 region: CASSDRGIHEQYF. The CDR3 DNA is TGTGCCAGTAGTGACAGGGGTATTCACGAGCAGTACTTC.

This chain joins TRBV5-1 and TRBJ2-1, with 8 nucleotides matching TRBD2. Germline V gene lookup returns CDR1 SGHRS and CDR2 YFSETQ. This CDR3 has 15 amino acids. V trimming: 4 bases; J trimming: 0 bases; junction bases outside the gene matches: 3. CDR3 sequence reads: CASSPGLASYNEQFF. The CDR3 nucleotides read TGCGCCAGCAGCCCAGGACTAGCCTCCTACAATGAGCAGTTCTTC.

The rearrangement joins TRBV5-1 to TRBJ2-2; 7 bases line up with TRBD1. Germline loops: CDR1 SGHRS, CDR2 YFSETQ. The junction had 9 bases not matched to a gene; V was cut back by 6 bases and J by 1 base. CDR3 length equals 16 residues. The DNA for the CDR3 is TGCGCCAGCAACGCTCCCGGGACAGAGAACACCGGGGAGCTGTTTTTT. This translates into CASNAPGTENTGELFF.

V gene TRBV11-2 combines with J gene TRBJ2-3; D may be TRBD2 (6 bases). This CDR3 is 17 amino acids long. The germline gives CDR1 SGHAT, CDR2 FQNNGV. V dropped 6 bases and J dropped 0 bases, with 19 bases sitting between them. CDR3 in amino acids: CASRRRAALASTDTQYF. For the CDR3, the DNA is TGTGCCAGCAGAAGACGGGCGGCTCTAGCGAGCACAGATACGCAGTATTTT.

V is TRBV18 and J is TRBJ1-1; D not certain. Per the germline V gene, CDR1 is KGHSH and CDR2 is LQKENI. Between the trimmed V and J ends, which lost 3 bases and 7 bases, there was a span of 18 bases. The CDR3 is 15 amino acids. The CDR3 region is CASSPLKSTESEAFF. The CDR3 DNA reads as TGTGCCAGCTCACCCCTTAAATCTACTGAAAGTGAAGCTTTCTTT.

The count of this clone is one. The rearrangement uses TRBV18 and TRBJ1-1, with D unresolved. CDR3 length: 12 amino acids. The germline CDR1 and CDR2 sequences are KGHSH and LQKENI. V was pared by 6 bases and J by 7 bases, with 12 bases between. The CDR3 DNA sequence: TGTGCCAGCTCCCAGACAAGAAGTGAAGCTTTCTTT. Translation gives CASSQTRSEAFF.

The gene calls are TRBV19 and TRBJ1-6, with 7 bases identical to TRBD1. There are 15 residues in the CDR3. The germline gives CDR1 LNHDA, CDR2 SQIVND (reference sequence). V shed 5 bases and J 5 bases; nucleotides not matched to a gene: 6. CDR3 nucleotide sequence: TGTGCCAGTAGTCAAGACAGGGTGGATAATTCACCCCTCCACTTT. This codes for CASSQDRVDNSPLHF.

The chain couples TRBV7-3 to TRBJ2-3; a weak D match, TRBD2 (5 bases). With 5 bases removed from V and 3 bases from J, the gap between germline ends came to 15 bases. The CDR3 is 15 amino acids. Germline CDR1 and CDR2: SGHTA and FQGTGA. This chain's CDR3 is CASSPRTGGTDTQYF. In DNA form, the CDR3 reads TGTGCCAGCAGCCCCCGCACGGGCGGGACAGATACGCAGTATTTT.

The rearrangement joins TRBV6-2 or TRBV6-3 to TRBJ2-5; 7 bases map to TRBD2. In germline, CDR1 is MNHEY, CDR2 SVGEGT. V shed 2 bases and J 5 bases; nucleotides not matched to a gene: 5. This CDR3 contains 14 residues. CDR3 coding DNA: TGTGCCAGCAGTTACGAAGCGGGGTGGGAGACCCAGTACTTC. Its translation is CASSYEAGWETQYF.

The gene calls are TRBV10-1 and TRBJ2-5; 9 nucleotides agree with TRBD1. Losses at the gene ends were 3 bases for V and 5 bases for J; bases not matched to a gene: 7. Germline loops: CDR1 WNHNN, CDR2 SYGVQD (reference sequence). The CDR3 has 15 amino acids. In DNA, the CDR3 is TGCGCCAGCAGTGACGGCACAGGGGGCGCGGAGACCCAGTACTTC. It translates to CASSDGTGGAETQYF.

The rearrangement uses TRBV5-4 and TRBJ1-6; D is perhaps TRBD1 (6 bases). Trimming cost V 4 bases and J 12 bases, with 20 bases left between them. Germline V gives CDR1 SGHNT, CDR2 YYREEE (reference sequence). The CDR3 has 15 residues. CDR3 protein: CASSRDRPAGVPLHF. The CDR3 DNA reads TGTGCCAGCAGCCGCGACAGGCCTGCTGGGGTACCCCTCCACTTT. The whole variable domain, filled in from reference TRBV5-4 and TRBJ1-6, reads ETGVTQSPTHLIKTRGQQVTLRCSSQSGHNTVSWYQQALGQGPQFIFQYYREEENGRGNFPPRFSGLQFPNYSSELNVNALELDDSALYLCASSRDRPAGVPLHFGNGTRLTVT.